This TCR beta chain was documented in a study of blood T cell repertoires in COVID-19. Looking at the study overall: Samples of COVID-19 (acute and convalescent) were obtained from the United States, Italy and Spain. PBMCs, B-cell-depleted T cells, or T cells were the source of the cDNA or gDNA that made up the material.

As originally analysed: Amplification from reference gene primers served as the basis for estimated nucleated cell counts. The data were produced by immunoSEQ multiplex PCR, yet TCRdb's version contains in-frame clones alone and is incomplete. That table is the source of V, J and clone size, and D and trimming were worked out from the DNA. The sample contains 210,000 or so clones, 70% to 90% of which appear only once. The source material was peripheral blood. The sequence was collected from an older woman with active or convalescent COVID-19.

The CDR3 loop is CASRQLQGHLSNYGYTF. In DNA form, the CDR3 reads TGTGCCAGCAGGCAACTACAAGGACATCTTTCTAACTATGGCTACACCTTC. This chain uses TRBV11-2 with TRBJ1-2, with D maybe TRBD1 (5 bases). In germline, CDR1 is SGHAT, CDR2 FQNNGV. The CDR3 has 17 residues. V shed 6 bases and J shed 0 bases, with 20 bases lying between them.